This T cell receptor beta chain was documented in a study of OX40 agonist ivuxolimab in advanced cancers. Study results and limitations: Among the nonresponders, some also had low normalized T-cell clonal expansion. Clones of CD4+ and CD8+ blood T cells grew by week 6 at doses of 0.1 to 3.0 mg/kg.

The assay was immunoSEQ multiplex PCR, and TCRdb's table has in-frame clones only and misses some. This table holds approximately 73,000 clones, roughly 90% found once. Germline-derived CDR1 and CDR2 are SQVTM and ANQGSEA. CDR3 length equals 14 residues. V dropped 7 bases and J dropped 8; count of bases not matched to a gene: 16. Of note for this clone: The antigen is unknown.

Sequencing used CD4+ or CD8+ T cells sorted from blood, obtained in a trial of the OX40 agonist ivuxolimab. This receptor was taken from an adult with an advanced solid tumor such as melanoma, head and neck, liver or kidney cancer. V gene TRBV29-1 combines with J gene TRBJ1-2, with 7 bases matching TRBD1. CDR3 in DNA: TGCAGCGCCAGTACGGGACAGCGGGTCTCGGGCTACACCTTC. Translated: CSASTGQRVSGYTF.